The present T cell receptor beta chain was sequenced within a study of blood T cell repertoires in COVID-19. V was cut by 1 base and J by 9 bases, with 7 bases left in between. Per germline, CDR1 LGHDT and CDR2 YNNKEL (reference sequence). This CDR3 comprises 13 residues. Profiling relied on immunoSEQ multiplex PCR, and the TCRdb table lists in-frame clones only, not all of them. The sample comprises hundreds of thousands of clones, 70% to 90% of which are singletons, and 1.4% to 1.5% rests with the top ten. The sequencing input was PBMCs or T cells enriched from blood (not recorded which). This sequence joins TRBV3-1 (or the pseudogene TRBV3-2) and TRBJ1-6; no reliable D call. The TCR sequence derives from a woman between 18 and 29 years old who had been exposed to COVID-19. The CDR3 nucleotides read TGTGCCAGCAGCCAAGTTGAGGCTTCACCCCTCCACTTT. It translates to CASSQVEASPLHF.